Given below is one T cell receptor beta chain in context. Its antigen is unidentified. TCR beta VDJ and CDR3 profiles were obtained from a genomic DNA template. One entry per CDR3 protein results from TCRdb running MiXCR on the reads. There are some 150,000 distinct CDR3 sequences in the sample; around two fifths occur only once, and 8.4% lies in the top ten. The sample originates from a study of CD8+CD57+ T cells in acquired aplastic anemia. Study background: Each DNA sample taken from sorted CD4+ and CD8+ cells came to 2.5 to 4 ug on average. Healthy donor CD4+ cell samples had a mean of roughly 10 million reads.

Study findings and constraints: Some 31 shared CD8+ CDR3s appeared highly expressed within patients' immunodominant clones.

The TCR sequence derives from a human donor in good health, serving as a control. The sample taken for sequencing was sorted CD4+, CD8+, or CD8+CD57+ T cells (not recorded which) from PBMCs.

CDR3 coding DNA: TGCAGCAGTTTCACAGGGGGCACTGAAGCTTTCTTT. Its translation: CSSFTGGTEAFF. J is TRBJ1-1 and V is TRBV29-1, with 8 bases aligning to TRBD1. J was trimmed by 4 bases and V by 8 bases; bases with no gene match: 6. Germline values: CDR1 SQVTM, CDR2 ANQGSEA. This CDR3 spans 12 amino acids.